A single sample is the source of the 10 T cell receptor beta chains below, sequenced in a study of shared clonotypes between healthy human individuals. TCRdb's table, derived via immunoSEQ multiplex PCR, lists solely in-frame clones and lacks some. The data hold hundreds of thousands of clones, with around three quarters observed a single time. Input material: PBMCs. The source of these receptors is a woman aged 40-49 years in good health. Some clones in this sample may be carry-over from other donors' samples.

CDR3 sequence reads: CASSFPGTETQYF. CDR3 coding DNA: TGTGCCAGCAGTTTTCCGGGAACAGAGACCCAGTACTTC. The chain links TRBV28 to TRBJ2-5, with D possibly matching TRBD2 (5 bases). The CDR3 spans 13 residues. Trimming left V 3 bases short and J 4 bases short, with 9 bases between. Germline CDR1 is MDHEN and CDR2 is SYDVKM.

The chain employs TRBV7-8 and TRBJ1-4, with unresolved D. Germline lookup yields CDR1 SGHVS and CDR2 FQNEAQ. Trimming shortened V by 5 bases and J by 5 bases, and 3 bases separated the two germline ends. The CDR3 runs 11 residues. Written as DNA, the CDR3 is TGTGCCAGCAGCCCAAATGAAAAACTGTTTTTT. Its protein is CASSPNEKLFF.

This clone was seen a single time. V gene TRBV4-2 combines with J gene TRBJ2-1, with a possible D match to TRBD2 (5 bases). V was pared by 3 bases and J by 5 bases, with 11 bases between. This CDR3 has 14 residues. Germline V lookup: CDR1 LGHNA, CDR2 YNFKEQ. CDR3 amino acids: CASSQDGLHNEQFF. Here the CDR3 DNA reads TGTGCCAGCAGCCAGGATGGACTGCACAATGAGCAGTTCTTC.

This clone was counted only a few times. The chain has TRBV18 and TRBJ2-7; D may match TRBD1 or TRBD2 (5 bases each). The CDR3 totals 15 residues. Germline V gene data show CDR1 as KGHSH and CDR2 as LQKENI. The germline V and J ends were trimmed by 3 bases and 5 bases, with 17 bases remaining between them. Here the CDR3 reads CASSPGPTTSHEQYF. CDR3 DNA: TGTGCCAGCTCACCGGGACCCACGACCTCTCACGAGCAGTACTTC.

The rearrangement uses TRBV10-3 and TRBJ2-7, with 7 nucleotides matching TRBD1. CDR3 length equals 14 residues. In germline, CDR1 is ENHRY, CDR2 SYGVKD. V was clipped by 4 bases and J by 6 bases; unmatched bases: 9. CDR3: CAISGQGVMGEQYF. CDR3 DNA: TGTGCCATCAGTGGACAGGGTGTAATGGGCGAGCAGTACTTC.

This chain joins TRBV28 and TRBJ2-3, with 10 bases that match TRBD1. With V trimmed by 10 bases and J by 0 bases, 7 bases remained unmatched. The CDR3 spans 15 residues. Germline CDR1 MDHEN, CDR2 SYDVKM. CDR3 protein: CATGTGAVSTDTQYF. The CDR3, as DNA: TGTGCCACCGGGACAGGGGCCGTAAGCACAGATACGCAGTATTTT.

This clone was picked up one time. V is TRBV5-4 and J is TRBJ2-3, with TRBD1 matching over 10 bases. The J segment lost 6 bases and the V segment lost 2 bases, leaving 6 bases of the junction unmatched. Germline V gene data show CDR1 as SGHNT and CDR2 as YYREEE (reference sequence). The CDR3 covers 15 residues. CDR3 in DNA: TGTGCCAGCAGCTTAGGACAGGGGGATTGGGATACGCAGTATTTT. As protein: CASSLGQGDWDTQYF.

The chain couples TRBV15 to TRBJ1-4; no firm D call. Germline CDR1 LNHNV, CDR2 YYDKDF (reference sequence). The CDR3 runs to 12 residues. V was cut by 1 base and J by 7 bases, with 4 bases left in between. CDR3 in amino acids: CATSRGSEKLFF. CDR3 in DNA: TGTGCCACCAGCAGAGGAAGTGAAAAACTGTTTTTT.

The chain combines TRBV21-1 with TRBJ2-3; the table's D call TRBD2 went unverified against the DNA. TRBV21-1 is a known pseudogene. The CDR3 covers 19 residues. Here the CDR3 reads CASNLNGTSGALYTDTQYF. The CDR3 DNA reads TGTGCCAGCAACTTGAACGGGACTAGCGGAGCCCTTTACACAGATACGCAGTATTTT.

The chain couples TRBV5-4 to TRBJ2-3; either TRBD1 or TRBD2 may supply D (5 bases each). V lost 4 bases to trimming and J lost 0 bases, with 12 bases between them. Germline-derived CDR1 and CDR2 are SGHNT and YYREEE (reference sequence). The CDR3 length is 15 residues. The CDR3 reads CASSTRGGSTDTQYF. DNA of the CDR3: TGTGCCAGCAGCACCCGTGGGGGTAGCACAGATACGCAGTATTTT.